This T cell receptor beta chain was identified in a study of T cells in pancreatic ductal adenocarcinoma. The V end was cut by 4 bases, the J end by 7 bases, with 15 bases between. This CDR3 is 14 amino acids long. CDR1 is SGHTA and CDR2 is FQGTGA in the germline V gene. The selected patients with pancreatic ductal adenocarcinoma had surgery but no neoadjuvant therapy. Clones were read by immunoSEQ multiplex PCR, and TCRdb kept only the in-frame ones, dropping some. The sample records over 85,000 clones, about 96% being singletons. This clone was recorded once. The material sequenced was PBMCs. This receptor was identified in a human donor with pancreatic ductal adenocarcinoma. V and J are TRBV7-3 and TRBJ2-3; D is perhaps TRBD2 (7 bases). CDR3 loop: CASSSYSGGYTQYF. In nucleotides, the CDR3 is TGTGCCAGCAGCTCCTATTCGGGGGGCTATACGCAGTATTTT.